The subject of this entry is one T cell receptor beta chain. The data were obtained in a study of T cell responses to AZD1222 COVID-19 vaccine. CDR1 and CDR2 (germline): LNHDA, SQIVND (reference sequence). The CDR3 is 16 residues long. J was trimmed by 2 bases and V by 3 bases; bases with no gene match: 6. Repertoires were generated with immunoSEQ multiplex PCR, while TCRdb's copy carries only in-frame clones and drops some. In the table there are roughly 120,000 clones, 70% to 90% of which are singletons. This specimen was peripheral blood, taken 28 days after the second AZD1222 dose. The rearrangement joins TRBV19 to TRBJ2-4, with 8 bases identical to TRBD2. This clonotype was obtained from an adult who received the AZD1222 COVID-19 vaccine. In DNA form, the CDR3 reads TGTGCCAGTAGTATCCTCCATAGCGGGACCAAAAACATTCAGTACTTC. It codes for CASSILHSGTKNIQYF.